This T cell receptor (beta chain) was captured by sequencing in a study of OX40 agonist ivuxolimab in advanced cancers. Across the whole study: Patients were dosed intravenously with ivuxolimab at 0.01 to 10 mg/kg every 2 weeks.

Study findings and constraints: Dose levels from 0.1 to 3.0 mg/kg saw CD4+ and CD8+ blood T cells expand clonally by week 6.

As concerns this clone: The antigen is not known.

Some clones are missing from TCRdb's copy, which holds only in-frame ones; the method was immunoSEQ multiplex PCR. The repertoire has around 15,000 clones, almost 85% of them found once; the top ten carry approximately 72%. The CDR3 loop spans 15 amino acids. Germline V gene data show CDR1 as MNHEY and CDR2 as SMNVEV (reference sequence). After removal of 7 bases from V and 5 bases from J, the junction contained 5 bases not matched to a gene. The rearrangement uses TRBV27 and TRBJ2-1; TRBD2 agrees at 13 bases. The source was CD4+ or CD8+ T cells sorted from blood, collected in a trial of the OX40 agonist ivuxolimab. The TCR comes from an adult with an advanced solid tumor such as melanoma, head and neck, liver or kidney cancer. In DNA, the CDR3 is TGTGCCAGCATCAAACTAGCGGGAGGGGACAATGAGCAGTTCTTC. Translation gives CASIKLAGGDNEQFF.